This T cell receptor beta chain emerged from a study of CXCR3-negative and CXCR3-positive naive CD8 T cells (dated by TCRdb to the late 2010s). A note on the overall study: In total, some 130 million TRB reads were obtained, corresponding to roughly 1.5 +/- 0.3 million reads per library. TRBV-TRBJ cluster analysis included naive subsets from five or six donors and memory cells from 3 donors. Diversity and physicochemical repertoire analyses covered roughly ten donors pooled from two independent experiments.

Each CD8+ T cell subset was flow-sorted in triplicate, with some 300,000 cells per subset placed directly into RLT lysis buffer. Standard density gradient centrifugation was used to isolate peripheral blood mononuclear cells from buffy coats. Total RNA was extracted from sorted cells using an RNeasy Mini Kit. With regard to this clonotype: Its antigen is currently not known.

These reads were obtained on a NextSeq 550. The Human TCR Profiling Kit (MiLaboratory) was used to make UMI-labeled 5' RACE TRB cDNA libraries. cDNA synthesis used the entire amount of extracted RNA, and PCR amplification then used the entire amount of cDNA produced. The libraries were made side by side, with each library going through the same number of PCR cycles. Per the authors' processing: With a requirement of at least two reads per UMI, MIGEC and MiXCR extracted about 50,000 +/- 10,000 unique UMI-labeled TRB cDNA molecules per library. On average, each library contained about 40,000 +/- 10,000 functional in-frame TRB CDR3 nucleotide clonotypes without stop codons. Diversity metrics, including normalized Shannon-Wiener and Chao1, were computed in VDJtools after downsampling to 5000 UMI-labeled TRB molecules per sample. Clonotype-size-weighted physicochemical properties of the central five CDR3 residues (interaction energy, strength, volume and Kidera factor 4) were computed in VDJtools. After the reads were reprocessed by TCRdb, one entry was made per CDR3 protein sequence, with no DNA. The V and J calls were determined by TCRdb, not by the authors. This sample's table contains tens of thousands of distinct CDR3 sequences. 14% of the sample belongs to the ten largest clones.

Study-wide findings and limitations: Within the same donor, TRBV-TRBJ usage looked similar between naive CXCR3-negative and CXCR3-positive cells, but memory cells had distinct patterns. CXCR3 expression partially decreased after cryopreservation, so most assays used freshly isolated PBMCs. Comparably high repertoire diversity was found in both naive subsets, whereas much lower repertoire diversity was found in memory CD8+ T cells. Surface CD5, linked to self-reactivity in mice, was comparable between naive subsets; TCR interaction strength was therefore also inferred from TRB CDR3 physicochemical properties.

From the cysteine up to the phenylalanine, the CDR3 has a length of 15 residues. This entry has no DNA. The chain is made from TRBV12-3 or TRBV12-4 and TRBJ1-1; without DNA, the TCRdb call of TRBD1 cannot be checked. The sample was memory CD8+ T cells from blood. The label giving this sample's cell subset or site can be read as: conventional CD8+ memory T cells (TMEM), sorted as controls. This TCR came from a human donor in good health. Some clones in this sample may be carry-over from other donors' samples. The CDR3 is CASSYDPGDRPEAFF.